This TCR beta chain is drawn from a study of PD-1 blockade in classical Hodgkin lymphoma. Study-wide results and caveats: Unlike CD8+ TCR diversity, which did not rise significantly by C4D1, CD4+ TCR diversity did. Those starting nivolumab under 1 year post-ASCT were excluded.

V lost 2 bases to trimming and J lost 2 bases, with 10 bases between them. CDR1 and CDR2 (germline): KGHSH, LQKENI. The CDR3 covers 15 residues. This clone has just a few counts. No antigen is known for it. Noted time point: cycle 4 day 1 (C4D1), after more than 5 weeks of nivolumab. The patients all showed relapse after autologous stem cell transplantation, while their brentuximab vedotin exposure varied. Complete response, partial response or progressive disease constituted the best response categories observed. TCRdb keeps only in-frame clones here, not all; method: immunoSEQ multiplex PCR. The sample records approximately 17,000 clones, less than 75% being singletons.

The receptor comes from a human donor with classical Hodgkin lymphoma. The source material was peripheral blood mononuclear cells (PBMCs), sampled before the fourth cycle of nivolumab. The chain couples TRBV18 to TRBJ2-1; TRBD1 or TRBD2 may be the D gene (5 bases each). The CDR3 bases are TGTGCCAGCTCACCAGGGGACGTTGCCTACAATGAGCAGTTCTTC. This sequence encodes CASSPGDVAYNEQFF.